Listed below are T cell receptor beta chains from one sample, sequenced in a study of post-analysis software for immune sequencing data. TCRdb processed the PCR reads anew with MiXCR; each CDR3 protein has one entry. The sample gives hundreds of thousands of distinct CDR3 sequences, about 40% of which show up once; 4% to 5.5% is in the top ten. The sequencing input was blood. Source of these receptors: a girl aged 10 to 17 with multiple sclerosis. Each CDR3 is given with its conserved first and last residue. The D gene is left open where the match is weak. Expanded clones get a size class; other rows say once, few or many, or leave the size out.

abundance	v_gene	d_gene	j_gene	CDR3aa	CDR3nt
few	TRBV28	TRBD1	TRBJ1-2	CASSSPVGQASDYTF	TGTGCCAGCAGTTCCCCGGTGGGACAGGCCTCAGACTACACCTTC
many	TRBV18	TRBD1	TRBJ2-5	CASSPRTGKGETQYF	TGTGCCAGCTCACCAAGGACAGGGAAGGGAGAGACCCAGTACTTC
few	TRBV29-1	NA	TRBJ1-1	CSVERQEGTEAFF	TGCAGCGTTGAAAGACAGGAGGGAACTGAAGCTTTCTTT
NA	TRBV24-1	NA	TRBJ2-5	CATSDSGAETQYF	TGTGCCACCAGTGATTCCGGGGCAGAGACCCAGTACTTC
many	TRBV29-1	TRBD1	TRBJ1-1	CSVRQGVNTEAFF	TGCAGCGTTCGACAGGGCGTGAACACTGAAGCTTTCTTT
NA	TRBV4-1	TRBD1	TRBJ2-7	CASSRTGPLEQYF	TGCGCCAGCAGCCGGACAGGCCCCCTCGAGCAGTACTTC
few	TRBV5-1	NA	TRBJ2-5	CASSSARYRRQETQYF	TGCGCCAGCAGCTCCGCTCGCTACCGCCGCCAAGAGACCCAGTACTTC
many	TRBV9	NA	TRBJ2-5	CASSHAQATQYF	TGTGCCAGCAGCCACGCGCAGGCAACCCAGTACTTC
few	TRBV7-2	NA	TRBJ2-1	CASSLRGYEGDEQFF	TGTGCCAGCAGCTTAAGGGGGTATGAGGGGGACGAGCAGTTCTTC
NA	TRBV11-2	TRBD2	TRBJ2-1	CASSLVAGGPNGQFF	TGTGCCAGCAGCTTAGTTGCGGGAGGGCCGAATGGGCAGTTCTTC
NA	TRBV7-2	NA	TRBJ1-5	CASRLRDSNQPQHF	TGTGCCAGCAGGTTGAGGGATAGCAATCAGCCCCAGCATTTT
many	TRBV5-6	TRBD1	TRBJ2-3	CASSLYRGDPTDTQYF	TGTGCCAGCAGCCTATACAGGGGTGATCCGACAGATACGCAGTATTTT
NA	TRBV7-2	NA	TRBJ1-1	CASSPRKGMNTEAFF	TGTGCCAGCAGCCCTCGGAAGGGGATGAACACTGAAGCTTTCTTT
few	TRBV29-1	TRBD1	TRBJ2-2	CSVRTGDPNTGELFF	TGCAGCGTCAGGACAGGGGACCCGAACACCGGGGAGCTGTTTTTT
many	TRBV5-6	NA	TRBJ1-1	CASSSGPFPNTEAFF	TGTGCCAGCAGCTCGGGCCCTTTTCCAAACACTGAAGCTTTCTTT
few	TRBV27	TRBD2	TRBJ2-5	CASSSSWVAGWRETQYF	TGTGCCAGCAGTTCCTCCTGGGTAGCGGGATGGCGAGAGACCCAGTACTTC
many	TRBV12-3/TRBV12-4	TRBD2	TRBJ2-7	CASSLAGTSGNEQYF	TGTGCCAGCAGTTTAGCGGGGACTAGCGGGAACGAGCAGTACTTC
many	TRBV5-5	NA	TRBJ2-7	CASSFGRDYEQYF	TGTGCCAGCAGCTTCGGGCGGGACTACGAGCAGTACTTC
few	TRBV7-2	NA	TRBJ2-7	CASSLGLGQIYEQYF	TGTGCCAGCAGCTTAGGTCTTGGCCAGATCTACGAGCAGTACTTC
many	TRBV7-2	NA	TRBJ2-1	CASSPGRTNEQFF	TGTGCCAGCAGCCCCGGACGTACCAATGAGCAGTTCTTC
NA	TRBV29-1	NA	TRBJ1-1	CSVEKEGRTRAFF	TGCAGCGTTGAAAAAGAGGGCAGGACCAGAGCTTTCTTT
NA	TRBV2	NA	TRBJ2-1	CATPPDSFNEQFF	TGTGCCACCCCACCGGACTCCTTCAATGAGCAGTTCTTC
NA	TRBV20-1	TRBD1	TRBJ1-3	CSARDPTPSTGTGNTIYF	TGCAGTGCTAGAGATCCGACCCCCTCGACAGGGACGGGAAACACCATATATTTT
NA	TRBV9	NA	TRBJ2-1	CANSVDGAGSWYNEQFF	TGTGCCAACAGCGTAGATGGTGCGGGATCCTGGTACAATGAGCAGTTCTTC
many	TRBV5-1	NA	TRBJ2-5	CASSLAGAAQETQYF	TGCGCCAGCAGCTTGGCCGGGGCAGCCCAAGAGACCCAGTACTTC
NA	TRBV6-1	NA	TRBJ1-1	CASSRHRMANGNTEAFF	TGTGCCAGCAGTCGTCACCGGATGGCCAACGGGAACACTGAAGCTTTCTTT
NA	TRBV4-1	NA	TRBJ1-6	CACSQDQGFEEYNSPLHF	TGCGCCTGCAGCCAAGATCAGGGTTTCGAAGAATATAATTCACCCCTCCACTTT